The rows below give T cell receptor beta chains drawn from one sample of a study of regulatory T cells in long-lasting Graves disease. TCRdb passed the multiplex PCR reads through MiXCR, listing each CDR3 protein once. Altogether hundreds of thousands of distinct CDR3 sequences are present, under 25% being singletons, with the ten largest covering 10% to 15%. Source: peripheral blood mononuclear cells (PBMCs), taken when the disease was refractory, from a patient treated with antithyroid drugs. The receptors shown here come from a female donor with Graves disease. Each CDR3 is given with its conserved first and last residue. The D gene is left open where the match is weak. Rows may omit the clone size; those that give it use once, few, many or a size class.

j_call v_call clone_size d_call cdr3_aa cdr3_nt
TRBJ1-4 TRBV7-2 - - CASSLTIPRADEKLFF TGTGCCAGCAGCTTAACGATCCCCAGGGCGGATGAAAAACTGTTTTTT
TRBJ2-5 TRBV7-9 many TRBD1 CASSLADRVEETQYF TGTGCCAGCAGCTTAGCGGACAGGGTTGAAGAGACCCAGTACTTC
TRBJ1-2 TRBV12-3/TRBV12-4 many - CASSPLQGAQNYGYTF TGTGCCAGCAGCCCCCTGCAGGGCGCACAGAACTATGGCTACACCTTC
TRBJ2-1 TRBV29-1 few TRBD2 CSVEDPRDLAGNEQFF TGCAGCGTTGAAGACCCCAGGGACTTAGCGGGCAATGAGCAGTTCTTC
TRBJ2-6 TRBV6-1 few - CATGRQGPSPGGANVLTF TGTGCCACCGGCAGGCAGGGTCCTTCTCCGGGAGGGGCCAACGTCCTGACTTTC
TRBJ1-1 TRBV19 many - CASSTYRDSRRGTEAFF TGTGCCAGTAGTACATACCGGGACTCCCGGCGAGGGACTGAAGCTTTCTTT
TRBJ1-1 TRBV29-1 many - CSVQGQMNTEAFF TGCAGCGTCCAAGGACAGATGAACACTGAAGCTTTCTTT
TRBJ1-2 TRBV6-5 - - CASSYQRTRISYGYTF TGTGCCAGCAGTTACCAGAGGACCCGGATTAGCTATGGCTACACCTTC
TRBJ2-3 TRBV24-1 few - CATSDYLRDPRADTQYF TGTGCCACCAGTGATTATCTCCGGGACCCGAGGGCAGATACGCAGTATTTT
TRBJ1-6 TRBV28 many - CASSSPRGYSPLHF TGTGCCAGCAGCTCTCCTAGGGGGTACTCACCCCTCCACTTT
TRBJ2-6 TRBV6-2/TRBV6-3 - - CASSYQSGANVLTF TGTGCCAGCAGTTACCAGTCTGGGGCCAACGTCCTGACTTTC
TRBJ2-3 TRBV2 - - CASGAGLATDTQYF TGTGCCAGCGGTGCGGGGCTTGCCACAGATACGCAGTATTTT
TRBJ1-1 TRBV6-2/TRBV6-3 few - CASSYYNGNTEAFF TGTGCCAGCAGTTACTACAATGGGAACACTGAAGCTTTCTTT
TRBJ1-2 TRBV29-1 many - CSVEDRAGASGYTF TGCAGCGTTGAAGATCGGGCCGGGGCGTCTGGCTACACCTTC
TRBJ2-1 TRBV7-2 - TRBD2 CASRGLADYNEQFF TGTGCCAGCAGGGGACTAGCGGACTACAATGAGCAGTTCTTC
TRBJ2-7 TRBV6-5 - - CASSYSHTNSYEQYF TGTGCCAGCAGTTACTCTCACACTAACTCCTACGAGCAGTACTTC
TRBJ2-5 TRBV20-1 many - CSARDETQYF TGCAGTGCTAGGGATGAGACCCAGTACTTC
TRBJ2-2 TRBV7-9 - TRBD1 CASSSSGTGTTGELFF TGTGCCAGCAGCTCCTCCGGGACAGGGACTACCGGGGAGCTGTTTTTT
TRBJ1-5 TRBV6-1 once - CASKGSNPPQHF TGTGCCAGCAAAGGTAGCAATCCGCCCCAGCATTTT
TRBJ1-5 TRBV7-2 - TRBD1 CASSRTGHNQPQHF TGTGCCAGCAGCCGGACAGGTCATAATCAGCCCCAGCATTTT
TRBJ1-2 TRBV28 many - CASSGVDSLVWYGYTF TGTGCCAGCAGTGGGGTAGACAGTCTTGTTTGGTATGGCTACACCTTC
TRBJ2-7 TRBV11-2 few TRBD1 CASSLIRTGKKGYEQYF TGTGCCAGCAGCTTAATCCGGACAGGAAAGAAGGGCTACGAGCAGTACTTC
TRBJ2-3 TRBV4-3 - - CASSLLPGDTGTDTQYF TGCGCCAGCAGCCTCCTACCCGGGGACACGGGGACAGATACGCAGTATTTT
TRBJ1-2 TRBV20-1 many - CSARGGTGVLYGYTF TGCAGTGCTAGAGGAGGTACAGGAGTTCTCTATGGCTACACCTTC
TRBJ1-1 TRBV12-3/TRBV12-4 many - CASKGGMNTEAFF TGCGCCAGCAAGGGGGGCATGAACACTGAAGCTTTCTTT
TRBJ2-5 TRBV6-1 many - CASSKLALQETQYF TGTGCCAGCAGTAAACTAGCACTCCAAGAGACCCAGTACTTC
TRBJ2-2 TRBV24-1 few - CATSEQVGGELFF TGTGCCACCAGTGAACAGGTCGGCGGGGAGCTGTTTTTT
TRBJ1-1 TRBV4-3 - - CASSQERTVNTEAFF TGCGCCAGCAGCCAAGAGCGTACAGTCAACACTGAAGCTTTCTTT
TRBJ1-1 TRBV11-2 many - CASSLGREGEAFF TGTGCCAGCAGCTTAGGAAGGGAGGGAGAAGCTTTCTTT
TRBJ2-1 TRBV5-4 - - CASSLKNEQFF TGTGCCAGCAGCTTGAAGAATGAGCAGTTCTTC
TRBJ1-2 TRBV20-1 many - CSAIDMQGAGNYGYTF TGCAGTGCTATCGACATGCAGGGCGCCGGAAACTATGGCTACACCTTC
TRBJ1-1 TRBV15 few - CATSKPGPYTEAFF TGTGCCACCAGCAAGCCCGGGCCATACACTGAAGCTTTCTTT
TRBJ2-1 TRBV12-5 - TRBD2 CASGSRVGGSYNEQFF TGTGCTAGTGGTTCGAGAGTCGGGGGGTCCTACAATGAGCAGTTCTTC